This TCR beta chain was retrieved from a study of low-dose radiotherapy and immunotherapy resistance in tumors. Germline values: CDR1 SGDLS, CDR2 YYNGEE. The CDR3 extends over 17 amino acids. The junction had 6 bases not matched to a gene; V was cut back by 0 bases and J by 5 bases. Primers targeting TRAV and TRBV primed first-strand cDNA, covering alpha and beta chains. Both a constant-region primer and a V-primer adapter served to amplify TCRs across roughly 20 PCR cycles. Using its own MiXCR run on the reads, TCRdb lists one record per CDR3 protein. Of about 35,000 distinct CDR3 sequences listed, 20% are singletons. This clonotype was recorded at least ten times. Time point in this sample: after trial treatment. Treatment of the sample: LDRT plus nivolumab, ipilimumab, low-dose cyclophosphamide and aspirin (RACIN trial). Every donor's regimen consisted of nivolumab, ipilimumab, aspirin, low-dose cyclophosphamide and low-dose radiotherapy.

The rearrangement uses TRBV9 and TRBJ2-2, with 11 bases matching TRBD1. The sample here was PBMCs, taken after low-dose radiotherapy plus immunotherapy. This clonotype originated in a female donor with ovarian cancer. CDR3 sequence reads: CASSVEGTGGPTGELFF. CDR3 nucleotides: TGTGCCAGCAGCGTAGAAGGGACAGGGGGACCTACCGGGGAGCTGTTTTTT.